Shown below are 32 T cell receptor beta chains from a single sample sequenced in a study of blood T cell repertoires in COVID-19. Clones were sequenced by immunoSEQ multiplex PCR, and TCRdb holds only the in-frame ones, with some missing. The sample shows a few hundred thousand clones, around 84% of them seen only once. The sequenced sample consisted of PBMCs or T cells enriched from blood (not recorded which). These TCRs come from a woman between 35 and 50 years old with acute COVID-19.

The V and J genes are TRBV7-2 and TRBJ1-1, with D tentatively TRBD1 (5 bases). The CDR3 is 15 residues long. CDR1 and CDR2 (germline): SGHTA, FQGNSA. V was trimmed by 7 bases and J by 1 base, leaving 16 bases between them. CDR3 nucleotides: TGTGCCAGCATAATAGGCAGGGCTGGGAACACTGAAGCTTTCTTT. It translates to CASIIGRAGNTEAFF.

The chain has TRBV29-1 and TRBJ1-5; 7 nucleotides agree with TRBD1. CDR1 SQVTM and CDR2 ANQGSEA come from the germline V gene. This CDR3 is 15 amino acids long. Trimming at V came to 1 base and at J to 1 base, leaving 4 bases not matched to a gene. The CDR3 DNA reads as TGCAGCGTTGAAGTTACAGGGGAAAGCAATCAGCCCCAGCATTTT. This translates into CSVEVTGESNQPQHF.

The rearrangement uses TRBV10-1 and TRBJ1-6; D uncertain. Germline V CDR1 and CDR2: WNHNN, SYGVQD (reference sequence). The CDR3 contains 12 residues. Trimming pared 4 bases from V and 6 bases from J, leaving 4 bases between. The DNA of the CDR3 is TGCGCCAGCAGTGTCGGTAATTCACCCCTCCACTTT. The encoded protein is CASSVGNSPLHF.

J is TRBJ2-3 and V is TRBV19, with D hard to call. Germline CDR1 reads LNHDA; CDR2 reads SQIVND (reference sequence). Trimming took 3 bases from V and 4 from J, leaving 8 bases between them. CDR3 length equals 13 residues. CDR3 amino acids: CASSIAIPDTQYF. The CDR3 DNA is TGTGCCAGTAGTATTGCGATCCCAGATACGCAGTATTTT.

The V call is TRBV28, the J call TRBJ2-1, with D hard to call. The CDR3 has 12 residues. CDR1 and CDR2 (germline): MDHEN, SYDVKM. V gave up 8 bases and J gave up 0 bases, with 5 bases separating them. This CDR3 reads CASGPSYNEQFF. The DNA of the CDR3 is TGTGCCAGCGGCCCCTCCTACAATGAGCAGTTCTTC.

The chain links TRBV5-6 to TRBJ1-1; tentative D call: TRBD1 (5 bases). V was shortened by 1 base and J by 1 base, with 11 bases between the two germline ends. Germline V lookup: CDR1 SGHDT, CDR2 YYEEEE. The CDR3 has 15 amino acids. The CDR3 DNA is TGTGCCAGCAGCTTGTTTGGGGCGACGAACACTGAAGCTTTCTTT. It specifies CASSLFGATNTEAFF. The full variable domain, completed using reference TRBV5-6 and TRBJ1-1, is DAGVTQSPTHLIKTRGQQVTLRCSPKSGHDTVSWYQQALGQGPQFIFQYYEEEERQRGNFPDRFSGHQFPNYSSELNVNALLLGDSALYLCASSLFGATNTEAFFGQGTRLTVV.

Concerning this clone itself: Other DNA sequences from this sample encode an identical CDR3 as well. The rearrangement joins TRBV27 to TRBJ2-7, with 10 bases matching TRBD2. This CDR3 has 15 amino acids. CDR1 MNHEY and CDR2 SMNVEV come from the germline V gene (reference sequence). With 2 bases clipped from V and 3 bases from J, the junction kept 4 bases outside the gene matches. This CDR3 reads CASSLGASGSYEQYF. The CDR3 nucleotides are TGTGCCAGCAGTTTAGGTGCTAGCGGGAGCTACGAGCAGTACTTC.

The V and J genes are TRBV28 and TRBJ2-1; D may be TRBD2 (6 bases). Germline values: CDR1 MDHEN, CDR2 SYDVKM. The ends were cut back, 6 bases at V and 7 bases at J, with 25 bases in the middle. The CDR3 spans 17 residues. The CDR3 reads CASREPILAGNRNEQFF. CDR3 nucleotide sequence: TGTGCCAGCAGAGAACCTATTCTGGCGGGAAATAGGAATGAGCAGTTCTTC.

This chain joins TRBV9 and TRBJ1-2, with TRBD1 matching 8 bases. Germline V lookup: CDR1 SGDLS, CDR2 YYNGEE. The CDR3 sequence is 14 residues long. Unmatched junction bases numbered 2, after V lost 0 bases and J lost 4 bases. The DNA for the CDR3 is TGTGCCAGCAGCGTAGAAGACAGGGGCTATGGCTACACCTTC. Protein sequence: CASSVEDRGYGYTF.

The gene calls are TRBV5-1 and TRBJ2-7; 7 bases agree with TRBD2. The CDR3 extends over 15 amino acids. V gave up 1 base and J gave up 2 bases; unmatched junction bases: 6. Germline loops: CDR1 SGHRS, CDR2 YFSETQ. The CDR3 here is CASSLRGSGPYEQYF. For the CDR3, the DNA is TGCGCCAGCAGCTTGCGGGGTAGCGGGCCCTACGAGCAGTACTTC.

CDR3 bases: TGTGCCAGCAGTTACCAGTCCGGGACAGGGTACTACGAGCAGTACTTC. Encoded protein: CASSYQSGTGYYEQYF. The chain recombines TRBV27 with TRBJ2-7; 9 bases align to TRBD1. Unmatched junction bases numbered 10, after V lost 4 bases and J lost 3 bases. CDR3 size: 16 residues. CDR1 is MNHEY and CDR2 is SMNVEV in the germline V gene (reference sequence).

The chain combines TRBV24-1 with TRBJ2-3; D is uncertain. Germline V lookup: CDR1 KGHDR, CDR2 SFDVKD. The V end lost 7 bases, the J end lost 1 base, and 8 bases lay between the germline ends. The CDR3 runs to 13 residues. The CDR3 is CATRGTRTDTQYF. Here the CDR3 DNA reads TGTGCCACCAGGGGCACTCGCACAGATACGCAGTATTTT.

The chain uses TRBV15 and TRBJ2-1, with 10 bases matching TRBD2. The germline CDR1 and CDR2 sequences are LNHNV and YYDKDF (reference sequence). CDR3 size: 17 residues. V dropped 1 base and J dropped 7; count of bases not matched to a gene: 10. The CDR3 protein is CATSRGLGLATGNEQFF. DNA for the CDR3: TGTGCCACCAGCAGAGGCTTGGGACTAGCGACGGGAAATGAGCAGTTCTTC.

The chain recombines TRBV7-2 with TRBJ2-1; TRBD2 matches at 7 bases. The CDR3 sequence is 15 residues long. CDR1 is SGHTA, CDR2 FQGNSA, per germline. The junction had 13 bases not matched to a gene; V was cut back by 2 bases and J by 12 bases. The CDR3 loop is CASSLSRQAGIRQFF. Written as DNA, the CDR3 is TGTGCCAGCAGCTTATCCCGGCAAGCGGGGATAAGGCAGTTCTTC.

The chain joins TRBV29-1 to TRBJ1-4, with D unclear. The V and J ends lost 1 base and 4 bases respectively, with 10 bases between them. The CDR3 covers 14 residues. Germline CDR1 reads SQVTM; CDR2 reads ANQGSEA. CDR3 protein: CSVEAAGYNEKLFF. CDR3 nucleotides: TGCAGCGTTGAAGCGGCGGGATATAATGAAAAACTGTTTTTT.

This clone was picked up one time. The rearrangement uses TRBV19 and TRBJ1-1, with 8 positions matching TRBD1. Germline V gives CDR1 LNHDA, CDR2 SQIVND (reference sequence). This CDR3 has 15 residues. The trim removed 7 bases at V and 1 base at J, leaving 8 bases unmatched. CDR3 coding DNA: TGTGCCAGTATTCGGACAGGGTCAGCGAACACTGAAGCTTTCTTT. This encodes CASIRTGSANTEAFF. Supplemented by reference TRBV19 and TRBJ1-1, the full variable domain reads DGGITQSPKYLFRKEGQNVTLSCEQNLNHDAMYWYRQDPGQGLRLIYYSQIVNDFQKGDIAEGYSVSREKKESFPLTVTSAQKNPTAFYLCASIRTGSANTEAFFGQGTRLTVV.

The J gene is TRBJ1-3, the V gene TRBV7-9; no reliable D call. CDR3 length: 14 amino acids. Trimming shortened V by 5 bases and J by 2 bases, and 10 bases separated the two germline ends. Per germline, CDR1 SEHNR and CDR2 FQNEAQ (reference sequence). In nucleotides, the CDR3 is TGTGCCAGCAGCACTCAGCGGCCTGGAAACACCATATATTTT. It translates to CASSTQRPGNTIYF.

This chain links TRBV2 with TRBJ2-1, with 11 bases identical to TRBD2. The ends lost 5 bases at V and 5 bases at J; junction bases unmatched: 5. This CDR3 is 15 amino acids long. Germline CDR1 is SNHLY and CDR2 is FYNNEI. The CDR3 here is CASSPGTSGNNEQFF. The CDR3, as DNA: TGTGCCAGCAGTCCCGGGACTAGCGGAAACAATGAGCAGTTCTTC. The full variable domain, completed using reference TRBV2 and TRBJ2-1, is EPEVTQTPSHQVTQMGQEVILRCVPISNHLYFYWYRQILGQKVEFLVSFYNNEISEKSEIFDDQFSVERPDGSNFTLKIRSTKLEDSAMYFCASSPGTSGNNEQFFGPGTRLTVL.

The chain carries TRBV14 and TRBJ1-1, with 8 bases that match TRBD1. The ends lost 3 bases at V and 11 bases at J; junction bases unmatched: 8. This CDR3 has 13 amino acids. Germline V gives CDR1 SGHDN, CDR2 FVKESK. The CDR3 protein is CASSQSQGAAAFF. Written as DNA, the CDR3 is TGTGCCAGCAGCCAGTCGCAGGGGGCTGCTGCTTTCTTT.

This clone was observed once. CDR3 nucleotides: TGCAGCGTCGCCGTGAGGGAGACCCAGTACTTC. The encoded protein is CSVAVRETQYF. The chain links TRBV29-1 to TRBJ2-5; D not certain. Germline loops: CDR1 SQVTM, CDR2 ANQGSEA. The CDR3 has 11 amino acids. The germline V and J ends were trimmed by 6 bases and 5 bases, with 10 bases remaining between them.

This chain joins TRBV27 and TRBJ2-2; D gene unclear. V was shortened by 5 bases and J by 1 base, with 14 bases between the two germline ends. Germline CDR1 is MNHEY and CDR2 is SMNVEV (reference sequence). The CDR3 covers 16 residues. CDR3 nucleotide sequence: TGTGCCAGCAGTCGCGCCTTGGGCTTGAACACCGGGGAGCTGTTTTTT. This encodes CASSRALGLNTGELFF.

Of note for this clone: This CDR3 is also generated by other DNA sequences in the sample. The chain is built from TRBV18 and TRBJ1-5; D ambiguous. Germline CDR1 is KGHSH and CDR2 is LQKENI. The CDR3 length is 13 residues. V was pared by 3 bases and J by 0 bases, with 3 bases between. The CDR3 DNA is TGTGCCAGCTCACCTTATAGCAATCAGCCCCAGCATTTT. Its translation: CASSPYSNQPQHF. Using reference TRBV18 and TRBJ1-5 for the parts outside the CDR3, the full variable domain is NAGVMQNPRHLVRRRGQEARLRCSPMKGHSHVYWYRQLPEEGLKFMVYLQKENIIDESGMPKERFSAEFPKEGPSILRIQQVVRGDSAAYFCASSPYSNQPQHFGDGTRLSIL.

The genes are TRBV19 and TRBJ2-7, with 7 bases that match TRBD1. V dropped 6 bases and J dropped 6; count of bases not matched to a gene: 11. Per germline, CDR1 LNHDA and CDR2 SQIVND (reference sequence). The CDR3 is 14 residues long. CDR3 amino acids: CASSSQRQGSEQYF. The CDR3 bases are TGTGCCAGTAGCAGCCAGCGACAGGGATCCGAGCAGTACTTC.

The rearrangement joins TRBV6-6 to TRBJ1-2, with 8 nucleotides matching TRBD1. V shed 6 bases and J 5 bases; nucleotides not matched to a gene: 8. CDR1 is MNHNY, CDR2 SVGAGI, per germline (reference sequence). The CDR3 length is 14 residues. CDR3 amino acids: CASSWGDRQYGYTF. CDR3 DNA sequence: TGTGCCAGCAGCTGGGGGGACAGGCAGTATGGCTACACCTTC.

For the CDR3, the DNA is TGTGCCAGCAGCTCCCGTTCCTCTGGGGCCAACGTCCTGACTTTC. Translation: CASSSRSSGANVLTF. The chain recombines TRBV11-2 with TRBJ2-6; unclear D gene. This CDR3 has 15 residues. V lost 4 bases and J lost 0, with 7 bases in between. Germline V gives CDR1 SGHAT, CDR2 FQNNGV.

The CDR3 region is CASSLEGRLAGGADTQYF. CDR3 bases: TGCGCCAGCAGCTTGGAGGGGAGACTAGCGGGGGGCGCAGATACGCAGTATTTT. This chain uses TRBV5-1 with TRBJ2-3; 13 nucleotides line up with TRBD2. CDR1 is SGHRS and CDR2 is YFSETQ in the germline V gene. V trimming: 0 bases; J trimming: 4 bases; junction bases outside the gene matches: 8. The CDR3 sequence is 18 residues long.

In its sample, this clone was seen a few times. This chain uses TRBV9 with TRBJ2-7, with D perhaps TRBD1 (6 bases). From germline, CDR1 is SGDLS and CDR2 YYNGEE. V was pared by 4 bases and J by 2 bases, with 13 bases between. This CDR3 comprises 14 residues. The CDR3 reads CASSQGRGTYEQYF. As DNA, the CDR3 is TGTGCCAGCAGCCAGGGCAGGGGCACCTACGAGCAGTACTTC. Together with reference TRBV9 and TRBJ2-7, the CDR3 gives the full variable domain: DSGVTQTPKHLITATGQRVTLRCSPRSGDLSVYWYQQSLDQGLQFLIQYYNGEERAKGNILERFSAQQFPDLHSELNLSSLELGDSALYFCASSQGRGTYEQYFGPGTRLTVT.

The V gene is TRBV27, the J gene TRBJ2-5; 7 bases line up with TRBD1. V trimming: 2 bases; J trimming: 7 bases; junction bases outside the gene matches: 10. The CDR3 extends over 15 amino acids. Germline CDR1 and CDR2: MNHEY and SMNVEV (reference sequence). CDR3 in DNA: TGTGCCAGCAGTTTAGTACAGGGGCCGCCCGGGACCCAGTACTTC. This sequence encodes CASSLVQGPPGTQYF.

This clone was detected only a few times. The rearrangement links TRBV4-3 to TRBJ2-1, with TRBD2 identical over 9 bases. The CDR3 runs to 18 residues. With V trimmed by 0 bases and J by 2 bases, 8 bases remained unmatched. Per the germline V gene, CDR1 is LGHNA and CDR2 is YSLEER. The CDR3 DNA follows: TGCGCCAGCAGCCAAGATTCGGTAGCGGGGGCGACCTACAATGAGCAGTTCTTC. This codes for CASSQDSVAGATYNEQFF.

A single count supports this clone. An end of the junction differs from the germline gene, which may be a read error. This chain connects TRBV6-5 to TRBJ1-1, with D perhaps matching TRBD1 (6 bases). This CDR3 has 14 amino acids. The germline CDR1 and CDR2 sequences are MNHEY and SVGAGI. The CDR3 DNA reads TGTGCCAGCACCCTGTCAGGGGTGAAGACTGAAGCTTTCTTT. Protein sequence: CASTLSGVKTEAFF.

The chain employs TRBV30 and TRBJ1-1, with a tentative D call TRBD1 (5 bases). The germline V gene has CDR1 GTSNPN and CDR2 SVGIG (reference sequence). The CDR3 sequence is 13 residues long. The germline V and J ends were trimmed by 0 bases and 4 bases, with 9 bases remaining between them. The CDR3 sequence is CAWSVARVTEAFF. CDR3 coding DNA: TGTGCCTGGAGTGTGGCCAGGGTCACTGAAGCTTTCTTT.

The rearrangement uses TRBV6-1 and TRBJ1-5, with no clear D. The CDR3 runs 15 residues. V lost 2 bases, J lost 3 bases, and 11 bases lay in between. Germline V gives CDR1 MNHNS, CDR2 SASEGT. The CDR3 region has the DNA TGTGCCAGCAGTGAAATAGTCGCCGTCAATCAGCCCCAGCATTTT. Protein: CASSEIVAVNQPQHF.